These 27 T cell receptor beta chains share one sample of origin, sequenced in a study of blood T cell repertoires in COVID-19. Produced via immunoSEQ multiplex PCR; TCRdb's table is partial and in-frame only. The sample consists of over 60,000 clones, roughly nine tenths of them appearing once. The sample was peripheral blood. Receptor source: a man older than 75 with acute or convalescent COVID-19.

The chain is built from TRBV19 and TRBJ2-3, with D uncertain. Germline lookup yields CDR1 LNHDA and CDR2 SQIVND (reference sequence). The V and J ends lost 8 bases and 2 bases respectively, with 11 bases between them. CDR3 size: 13 residues. The CDR3 DNA reads as TGTGCCAGTGGTTCAGGCGTCACAGATACGCAGTATTTT. This gives the protein CASGSGVTDTQYF.

The V gene is TRBV5-1, the J gene TRBJ2-6; maybe TRBD1 (5 bases). The germline V gene has CDR1 SGHRS and CDR2 YFSETQ. Trimming removed 3 bases at V and 0 bases at J, with 7 bases between. The CDR3 has 15 residues. In nucleotides, the CDR3 is TGCGCCAGCAGCTCCGACAGCTCTGGGGCCAACGTCCTGACTTTC. Amino acid sequence: CASSSDSSGANVLTF.

In its sample, this clone was seen once. The V call is TRBV24-1, the J call TRBJ1-3, with 7 bases lining up with TRBD1. The CDR3 extends over 15 amino acids. V was pared by 2 bases and J by 4 bases, with 4 bases of the junction left unmatched. The germline V gene encodes CDR1 KGHDR and CDR2 SFDVKD. CDR3 sequence reads: CATSDSTGTGNTIYF. Here the CDR3 DNA reads TGTGCCACCAGTGATTCGACAGGGACAGGAAACACCATATATTTT.

The rearrangement links TRBV6-5 to TRBJ1-2, with TRBD1 matching over 10 bases. Germline CDR1 reads MNHEY; CDR2 reads SVGAGI. Trimming at V came to 7 bases and at J to 3 bases, leaving 8 bases not matched to a gene. CDR3 length equals 15 residues. The CDR3 region has the DNA TGTGCCAGCACCCAACGGGGACAGGGGTACTATGGCTACACCTTC. Its translation: CASTQRGQGYYGYTF.

The chain uses TRBV5-1 and TRBJ1-6; TRBD1 might be the D (6 bases). V was cut by 3 bases and J by 6 bases, with 16 bases left in between. This CDR3 has 16 amino acids. Germline CDR1 is SGHRS and CDR2 is YFSETQ. In nucleotides, the CDR3 is TGCGCCAGCAGCTACCAAACAGGGTTTCGTAATTCACCCCTCCACTTT. Encoded protein: CASSYQTGFRNSPLHF.

The chain recombines TRBV3-1 (or the pseudogene TRBV3-2) with TRBJ2-2, with D possibly TRBD1 on 7 matching bases. Trimming left V 0 bases short and J 4 bases short, with 15 bases between. This CDR3 is built from 17 residues. Looked up from germline, CDR1 is LGHDT and CDR2 is YNNKEL (reference sequence). Here the CDR3 DNA reads TGTGCCAGCAGCCAAGATGGGGGGACAGTGGGCACCGGGGAGCTGTTTTTT. It yields the protein CASSQDGGTVGTGELFF.

The genes are TRBV2 and TRBJ2-1, with D perhaps matching TRBD1 (6 bases). Trimming cost V 1 base and J 3 bases, with 10 bases left between them. This CDR3 is built from 15 residues. Germline loops: CDR1 SNHLY, CDR2 FYNNEI. The CDR3 sequence is CASSEGQGFYNEQFF. CDR3 sequence (DNA): TGTGCCAGCAGTGAAGGGCAGGGGTTCTACAATGAGCAGTTCTTC.

CDR3 sequence (DNA): TGTGCCAGCAGCCGGGACAGAGACAATGAGCAGTTCTTC. Residues: CASSRDRDNEQFF. This chain connects TRBV5-6 to TRBJ2-1; 7 bases match TRBD1. The V segment lost 4 bases and the J segment 5 bases; nucleotides outside the gene matches: 3. Germline CDR1 reads SGHDT; CDR2 reads YYEEEE. This CDR3 comprises 13 residues.

The chain combines TRBV6-1 with TRBJ2-2; a possible D gene is TRBD2 (6 bases). The CDR3 has 18 residues. Trimming pared 3 bases from V and 0 bases from J, leaving 17 bases between. The germline gives CDR1 MNHNS, CDR2 SASEGT. This chain's CDR3 is CASSEGGRLASNTGELFF. The CDR3 nucleotides read TGTGCCAGCAGTGAGGGGGGTCGTCTAGCGTCGAACACCGGGGAGCTGTTTTTT.

This chain connects TRBV20-1 to TRBJ2-7; 8 bases align to TRBD1. The ends lost 3 bases at V and 4 bases at J; junction bases unmatched: 8. The length of the CDR3 is 14 residues. The germline CDR1 and CDR2 sequences are DFQATT and SNEGSKA (reference sequence). The CDR3 region has the DNA TGCAGTGCTAGTTGGGACAGGCAGGGGTACGAGCAGTACTTC. This gives the protein CSASWDRQGYEQYF.

The V gene is TRBV6-5, the J gene TRBJ2-5, with a tentative D call TRBD1 (5 bases). Germline values: CDR1 MNHEY, CDR2 SVGAGI. Between the trimmed V and J ends, which lost 6 bases and 2 bases, there was a span of 16 bases. The CDR3 contains 15 residues. CDR3 protein: CASSQGGALQETQYF. Here the CDR3 DNA reads TGTGCCAGCAGCCAAGGTGGGGCACTGCAAGAGACCCAGTACTTC.

The V gene is TRBV3-1 (or the pseudogene TRBV3-2), the J gene TRBJ2-5; D is possibly TRBD2 (5 bases). Looked up from germline, CDR1 is LGHDT and CDR2 is YNNKEL (reference sequence). This CDR3 has 14 residues. The V and J ends lost 5 bases and 7 bases respectively, with 17 bases between them. CDR3 in amino acids: CASSEGGESGTQYF. CDR3 coding DNA: TGTGCCAGCAGCGAAGGTGGGGAGTCGGGGACCCAGTACTTC.

The V and J genes are TRBV19 and TRBJ2-1; TRBD1 agrees at 7 bases. The trim removed 7 bases at V and 0 bases at J, leaving 3 bases unmatched. CDR3 length: 14 residues. Germline V gene data show CDR1 as LNHDA and CDR2 as SQIVND (reference sequence). CDR3 amino acids: CASNNRGSYNEQFF. The CDR3 coding sequence is TGTGCCAGTAACAACAGGGGCTCCTACAATGAGCAGTTCTTC.

This sequence joins TRBV24-1 and TRBJ2-5; perhaps TRBD2 as D (7 bases). This CDR3 spans 13 amino acids. Germline lookup yields CDR1 KGHDR and CDR2 SFDVKD. Deletions cut 5 bases from V and 5 bases from J, with 11 bases between. The CDR3 is CATSGGGGETQYF. CDR3 DNA sequence: TGTGCCACCAGTGGGGGGGGCGGGGAGACCCAGTACTTC.

The chain uses TRBV27 and TRBJ1-1; 7 bases are a match to TRBD1. This CDR3 has 13 amino acids. In germline, CDR1 is MNHEY, CDR2 SMNVEV (reference sequence). The V and J ends lost 2 bases and 8 bases, in that order; junction bases with no gene match: 5. The CDR3 region has the DNA TGTGCCAGCAGTTTAGACAGGGTAACCGAAGCTTTCTTT. Protein: CASSLDRVTEAFF.

V is TRBV10-3 and J is TRBJ2-7, with 8 nucleotides matching TRBD1. CDR1 ENHRY and CDR2 SYGVKD come from the germline V gene. The CDR3 extends over 12 amino acids. J lost 5 bases, V lost 6 bases, and 3 bases had no gene match. The CDR3 sequence: CAISLQGDEQYF. The CDR3 bases are TGTGCCATCAGCCTACAGGGGGACGAGCAGTACTTC.

This chain uses TRBV20-1 with TRBJ2-1; D gene unclear. Germline V CDR1 and CDR2: DFQATT, SNEGSKA (reference sequence). The CDR3 has 11 amino acids. V lost 8 bases, J lost 3 bases, and 8 bases lay in between. The CDR3 reads CSSISYNEQFF. The CDR3 region has the DNA TGCAGTTCTATCAGCTACAATGAGCAGTTCTTC.

V is TRBV6-5 and J is TRBJ2-3; the match to TRBD1 covers 8 bases. From germline, CDR1 is MNHEY and CDR2 SVGAGI. The CDR3 totals 16 residues. J was trimmed by 0 bases and V by 4 bases; bases with no gene match: 6. CDR3: CASSSRDRYSTDTQYF. The CDR3, as DNA: TGTGCCAGCAGTTCCCGGGACAGGTACAGCACAGATACGCAGTATTTT.

Only one count was recorded for this clone. The chain employs TRBV19 and TRBJ1-5; D not certain. Deletions cut 3 bases from V and 6 bases from J, with 15 bases between. Per germline, CDR1 LNHDA and CDR2 SQIVND (reference sequence). CDR3 length: 15 amino acids. The CDR3 reads CASSIAGRSGQPQHF. The CDR3, as DNA: TGTGCCAGTAGTATCGCTGGGAGGTCGGGTCAGCCCCAGCATTTT.

The rearrangement joins TRBV7-2 to TRBJ1-1; unclear D gene. The ends were cut back, 1 base at V and 3 bases at J, with 12 bases in the middle. The V gene's germline CDR1 is SGHTA and CDR2 FQGNSA. This CDR3 is 15 amino acids long. The CDR3 region has the DNA TGTGCCAGCAGCTTAGAAGAGGGATGGGACACTGAAGCTTTCTTT. Residues: CASSLEEGWDTEAFF.

This clone came up once. The genes are TRBV11-2 and TRBJ2-1; TRBD2 aligns across 11 bases. Germline CDR1 is SGHAT and CDR2 is FQNNGV. CDR3 length equals 16 residues. The ends lost 3 bases at V and 4 bases at J; junction bases unmatched: 5. This chain's CDR3 is CASSFQLAGDYNEQFF. Here the CDR3 DNA reads TGTGCCAGCAGCTTCCAACTAGCGGGGGATTACAATGAGCAGTTCTTC.

The rearrangement uses TRBV24-1 and TRBJ2-7, with 11 bases fitting TRBD2. Trimming removed 4 bases from V and 3 bases from J; junction bases left unmatched: 4. The CDR3 is made up of 15 amino acids. Germline CDR1 KGHDR, CDR2 SFDVKD. The CDR3 DNA is TGTGCCACCAGTGACGGGGGGACTAGCGGCTACGAGCAGTACTTC. Amino acid sequence: CATSDGGTSGYEQYF.

J is TRBJ2-1 and V is TRBV5-1; 7 positions match TRBD1. The V gene end was trimmed by 4 bases and the J gene end by 6 bases; junction bases not matched to a gene: 7. The CDR3 runs 14 residues. Germline V gene lookup returns CDR1 SGHRS and CDR2 YFSETQ. CDR3: CASSHGQDSNEQFF. The CDR3 DNA is TGCGCCAGCAGCCACGGACAGGACTCCAATGAGCAGTTCTTC.

The genes are TRBV18 and TRBJ1-1; tentatively, D is TRBD1 (6 bases). This CDR3 contains 15 residues. Germline CDR1 reads KGHSH; CDR2 reads LQKENI. V lost 4 bases, J lost 1 base, and 13 bases lay in between. CDR3 loop: CASSLSNRENTEAFF. CDR3 nucleotide sequence: TGTGCCAGCTCACTTTCAAACAGGGAGAACACTGAAGCTTTCTTT.

The CDR3 here is CASSMREINIQYF. In DNA, the CDR3 is TGTGCCAGTAGTATGCGAGAGATAAACATTCAGTACTTC. The chain has TRBV19 and TRBJ2-4; D uncertain. Trimming pared 3 bases from V and 6 bases from J, leaving 9 bases between. From germline, CDR1 is LNHDA and CDR2 SQIVND (reference sequence). CDR3 length: 13 residues.

The chain links TRBV11-2 to TRBJ2-3, with 9 bases that match TRBD2. With 5 bases clipped from V and 5 bases from J, the junction kept 11 bases outside the gene matches. Per the germline V gene, CDR1 is SGHAT and CDR2 is FQNNGV. CDR3 length: 16 residues. The CDR3, as DNA: TGTGCCAGCAGCCTCTCGGCGCGGGGGGGGCAAGATACGCAGTATTTT. Amino acids: CASSLSARGGQDTQYF.

The J gene is TRBJ2-7, the V gene TRBV7-6, with 9 bases matching TRBD1. CDR1 and CDR2 from the germline V gene are SGHVS and FNYEAQ. The CDR3 sequence is 15 residues long. Germline trimming cut 2 bases from V and 5 bases from J; bases unmatched to any gene: 7. CDR3 sequence reads: CASSLFSRTGDEQYF. CDR3 coding DNA: TGTGCCAGCAGCTTATTCTCTAGGACAGGGGACGAGCAGTACTTC.